What follows are 32 T cell receptor beta chains derived from one specimen sequenced in a study of T cell responses to AZD1222 COVID-19 vaccine (dated by TCRdb to about 2021). The library was produced with the immunoSEQ multiplex PCR assay. TCRdb stores this immuneACCESS table with in-frame sequences only. Part of the clones is absent; in the studies checked, under half of the shortfall reflects unresolved V genes, and no reason is known for the rest. The sample data list over 85,000 clones, and around 81% of these were observed just once. The top ten clonotypes cover 4.6% of the sample. This sample's time point label indicates: baseline before first vaccination. Source: peripheral blood, taken on day 0 of AZD1222 vaccination. These receptors were collected from an adult in good health.

The rearrangement joins TRBV7-6 to TRBJ2-5; 7 bases match TRBD2. Trimming removed 1 base from V and 5 bases from J; junction bases left unmatched: 10. The length of the CDR3 is 16 residues. Germline-derived CDR1 and CDR2 are SGHVS and FNYEAQ. CDR3: CASSLELGRASETQYF. As DNA, the CDR3 is TGTGCCAGCAGCTTAGAATTAGGGAGGGCCTCGGAGACCCAGTACTTC.

The CDR3 bases are TGCGCCAGCAGCTTGGTAGCGGGTCTACAAGAGACCCAGTACTTC. Translated: CASSLVAGLQETQYF. The rearrangement joins TRBV5-1 to TRBJ2-5; the match to TRBD2 covers 7 bases. Per the germline V gene, CDR1 is SGHRS and CDR2 is YFSETQ. The CDR3 is 15 residues long. Trimming at V came to 0 bases and at J to 2 bases, leaving 4 bases not matched to a gene. The whole variable domain, remainder taken from reference TRBV5-1 and TRBJ2-5, is KAGVTQTPRYLIKTRGQQVTLSCSPISGHRSVSWYQQTPGQGLQFLFEYFSETQRNKGNFPGRFSGRQFSNSRSEMNVSTLELGDSALYLCASSLVAGLQETQYFGPGTRLLVL.

The V call is TRBV28, the J call TRBJ1-2; tentative D call: TRBD1 (6 bases). Trimming removed 6 bases from V and 4 bases from J, with 12 bases in between. The CDR3 has 13 residues. CDR1 and CDR2 from the germline V gene are MDHEN and SYDVKM. The chain's CDR3 is CASSLGGRYGYTF. Written as DNA, the CDR3 is TGTGCCAGCAGCCTAGGGGGTCGCTATGGCTACACCTTC.

V is TRBV5-1 and J is TRBJ2-3; D not certain. This CDR3 region has 14 residues. Per germline, CDR1 SGHRS and CDR2 YFSETQ. Trimming took 0 bases from V and 6 from J, leaving 11 bases between them. CDR3 in DNA: TGCGCCAGCAGCTTGGGGGAAAACACCGATACGCAGTATTTT. Its translation is CASSLGENTDTQYF.

The CDR3 region is CASTLAANEQFF. The CDR3 coding sequence is TGTGCCAGCACCCTAGCTGCGAATGAGCAGTTCTTC. The genes are TRBV7-2 and TRBJ2-1, with D perhaps matching TRBD2 (5 bases). The V gene's germline CDR1 is SGHTA and CDR2 FQGNSA. V gave up 7 bases and J gave up 7 bases, with 11 bases separating them. The CDR3 is 12 residues long.

V and J are TRBV19 and TRBJ2-6; 7 bases are shared with TRBD2. This CDR3 comprises 16 residues. The trim removed 5 bases at V and 0 bases at J, leaving 4 bases unmatched. CDR1 and CDR2 from the germline V gene are LNHDA and SQIVND (reference sequence). CDR3 region: CASSPSGASGANVLTF. The CDR3 coding sequence is TGTGCCAGTAGTCCTAGCGGAGCCTCTGGGGCCAACGTCCTGACTTTC.

This chain links TRBV19 with TRBJ1-5, with a possible D match to TRBD1 (6 bases). Looked up from germline, CDR1 is LNHDA and CDR2 is SQIVND (reference sequence). The CDR3 contains 14 residues. V lost 3 bases and J lost 3, with 9 bases in between. The CDR3 sequence: CASSIGQNNQPQHF. The CDR3 DNA is TGTGCCAGTAGTATTGGACAGAACAATCAGCCCCAGCATTTT.

CDR3 bases: TGCGCCAGCTCAACAGGCTATCAGCAGAATGGCTACACCTTC. This gives the protein CASSTGYQQNGYTF. This chain joins TRBV5-1 and TRBJ1-2; TRBD1 is a possible D gene (5 bases). With 7 bases removed from V and 6 bases from J, the gap between germline ends came to 19 bases. Per germline, CDR1 SGHRS and CDR2 YFSETQ. The CDR3 spans 14 residues. Based on the CDR3 plus reference TRBV5-1 and TRBJ1-2, the full variable domain is KAGVTQTPRYLIKTRGQQVTLSCSPISGHRSVSWYQQTPGQGLQFLFEYFSETQRNKGNFPGRFSGRQFSNSRSEMNVSTLELGDSALYLCASSTGYQQNGYTFGSGTRLTVV.

The chain uses TRBV3-1 (or the pseudogene TRBV3-2) and TRBJ1-6; maybe TRBD1 (6 bases). The CDR3 sequence is 14 residues long. Trimming pared 3 bases from V and 9 bases from J, leaving 12 bases between. CDR1 and CDR2 (germline): LGHDT, YNNKEL (reference sequence). Here the CDR3 reads CASSQGAVSSPLHF. The CDR3 DNA reads TGTGCCAGCAGCCAGGGGGCAGTCAGTTCACCCCTCCACTTT.

This sequence joins TRBV30 and TRBJ1-2, with 9 bases fitting TRBD1. CDR3 size: 17 residues. V dropped 0 bases and J dropped 2; count of bases not matched to a gene: 10. Looked up from germline, CDR1 is GTSNPN and CDR2 is SVGIG (reference sequence). Here the CDR3 DNA reads TGTGCCTGGAGTGTAGGAGGACAGGGGTCCCCAAACTATGGCTACACCTTC. Protein sequence: CAWSVGGQGSPNYGYTF.

This clone has a handful of counts. V gene TRBV28 combines with J gene TRBJ1-2, with D possibly matching TRBD1 (5 bases). The CDR3 covers 12 residues. Trimming pared 6 bases from V and 3 bases from J, leaving 8 bases between. Germline CDR1 MDHEN, CDR2 SYDVKM. In DNA form, the CDR3 reads TGTGCCAGCAGCCAGGGTGACTATGGCTACACCTTC. It codes for CASSQGDYGYTF.

V and J are TRBV21-1 and TRBJ2-7; TRBD2 is taken as the D call from the table, unchecked against the DNA. TRBV21-1 is labeled a pseudogene. This CDR3 comprises 15 residues. DNA of the CDR3: TGTGCCAGCAGCAAAGCGAGGGTGCATACCTACGAGCAGTACTTC. This encodes CASSKARVHTYEQYF.

The gene calls are TRBV6-2 or TRBV6-3 and TRBJ2-7; D unresolved. The CDR3 is made up of 14 amino acids. Germline CDR1 MNHEY, CDR2 SVGEGT. V was pared by 5 bases and J by 4 bases, with 15 bases between. Here the CDR3 DNA reads TGTGCCAGCAGTCGAGGCAGCCCGGGTTACGAGCAGTACTTC. As protein: CASSRGSPGYEQYF.

The chain uses TRBV24-1 and TRBJ2-3, with no clear D. The CDR3 sequence is 15 residues long. CDR1 KGHDR and CDR2 SFDVKD come from the germline V gene. V shed 0 bases and J shed 9 bases, with 15 bases lying between them. The chain's CDR3 is CATSDLRLGRQTQYF. The CDR3 DNA sequence: TGTGCCACCAGTGATTTGCGGCTCGGCAGGCAGACGCAGTATTTT.

The chain couples TRBV2 to TRBJ1-6; no reliable D call. CDR1 and CDR2 (germline): SNHLY, FYNNEI. CDR3 length equals 14 residues. V was trimmed by 4 bases and J by 2 bases, leaving 6 bases between them. The CDR3 protein is CASSVNAYNSPLHF. The CDR3 coding sequence is TGTGCCAGCAGTGTGAACGCCTATAATTCACCCCTCCACTTT.

This chain joins TRBV6-6 and TRBJ2-7, with TRBD2 as a possible D gene (5 bases). V lost 2 bases, J lost 0 bases, and 8 bases lay in between. The CDR3 extends over 14 amino acids. CDR1 is MNHNY, CDR2 SVGAGI, per germline (reference sequence). The CDR3 DNA follows: TGTGCCAGCAGTTACACGGGGAGCTCCTACGAGCAGTACTTC. Translation gives CASSYTGSSYEQYF.

J is TRBJ1-1 and V is TRBV27; TRBD1 aligns across 9 bases. CDR1 is MNHEY, CDR2 SMNVEV, per germline (reference sequence). With V trimmed by 3 bases and J by 2 bases, 7 bases remained unmatched. The CDR3 loop spans 16 amino acids. The CDR3 DNA reads TGTGCCAGCAGTTTCTTAGGACAGGGGACTAACACTGAAGCTTTCTTT. Its translation: CASSFLGQGTNTEAFF.

The chain employs TRBV19 and TRBJ1-1; a possible D gene is TRBD1 (5 bases). The length of the CDR3 is 14 residues. Trimming removed 2 bases at V and 4 bases at J, with 11 bases between. CDR1 and CDR2 from the germline V gene are LNHDA and SQIVND (reference sequence). CDR3: CASSIPGAFTEAFF. As DNA, the CDR3 is TGTGCCAGTAGTATACCCGGGGCGTTCACTGAAGCTTTCTTT.

The chain couples TRBV6-5 to TRBJ2-1; TRBD2 aligns across 9 bases. CDR1 MNHEY and CDR2 SVGAGI come from the germline V gene. J was trimmed by 8 bases and V by 5 bases; bases with no gene match: 7. The CDR3 sequence is 14 residues long. The CDR3 DNA reads as TGTGCCAGCAGTCTAGCGGGGTCAGTGGATGAGCAGTTCTTC. It is translated as CASSLAGSVDEQFF.

J is TRBJ2-1 and V is TRBV24-1; TRBD2 matches 8 bases. V lost 8 bases and J lost 5; bases outside the gene matches: 10. Per the germline V gene, CDR1 is KGHDR and CDR2 is SFDVKD. The CDR3 has 15 amino acids. The CDR3 DNA is TGTGCCACCAAGAACCACGGGGGGGCAAACAATGAGCAGTTCTTC. It translates to CATKNHGGANNEQFF.

The chain employs TRBV12-3 or TRBV12-4 and TRBJ2-1; D might be TRBD2 (5 bases). The CDR3 sequence is 13 residues long. V was pared by 4 bases and J by 8 bases, with 12 bases between. CDR3 region: CASSSPGSDEQFF. CDR3 DNA: TGTGCCAGCAGTTCTCCGGGTAGCGATGAGCAGTTCTTC.

This chain uses TRBV25-1 with TRBJ1-1; no clear D. V lost 5 bases, J lost 14 bases, and 18 bases lay in between. CDR3 length equals 12 residues. CDR1 and CDR2 (germline): MGHDK, SYGVNS. The CDR3 region is CASSPSFPKSFF. The DNA of the CDR3 is TGTGCCAGCAGTCCATCGTTCCCCAAGTCGTTCTTT.

J is TRBJ1-1 and V is TRBV28; a weak D match, TRBD1 (5 bases). Germline loops: CDR1 MDHEN, CDR2 SYDVKM. Between the trimmed V and J ends, which lost 7 bases and 7 bases, there was a span of 13 bases. The CDR3 extends over 12 amino acids. The chain's CDR3 is CASTLVGREAFF. The CDR3 DNA reads as TGTGCCAGCACCCTGGTGGGGCGTGAAGCTTTCTTT.

The V call is TRBV20-1, the J call TRBJ1-4; unclear D gene. Germline loops: CDR1 DFQATT, CDR2 SNEGSKA (reference sequence). The CDR3 has 16 residues. V dropped 3 bases and J dropped 0 bases, with 14 bases sitting between them. The CDR3 here is CSASSRAQTTNEKLFF. CDR3 coding DNA: TGCAGTGCTAGTTCAAGGGCACAGACAACTAATGAAAAACTGTTTTTT.

The genes are TRBV6-2 or TRBV6-3 and TRBJ1-5; D gene unclear. CDR1 is MNHEY, CDR2 SVGEGT, per germline. V was shortened by 4 bases and J by 2 bases, with 9 bases between the two germline ends. This CDR3 comprises 14 residues. CDR3 nucleotides: TGTGCCAGCAGTTCGCTAATTCGCAATCAGCCCCAGCATTTT. Amino acid sequence: CASSSLIRNQPQHF.

This chain connects TRBV11-2 to TRBJ2-6; the D gene could be TRBD1 or TRBD2 (6 bases each). V lost 2 bases and J lost 6, with 14 bases in between. The CDR3 sequence is 16 residues long. CDR1 SGHAT and CDR2 FQNNGV come from the germline V gene. CDR3 sequence (DNA): TGTGCCAGCAGCTTACAAGGAGGGGGTACGGCCAACGTCCTGACTTTC. Its protein product is CASSLQGGGTANVLTF.

This sequence joins TRBV6-5 and TRBJ2-7; 11 nucleotides agree with TRBD1. Looked up from germline, CDR1 is MNHEY and CDR2 is SVGAGI. The ends lost 2 bases at V and 4 bases at J; junction bases unmatched: 4. The CDR3 spans 15 residues. This chain's CDR3 is CASSYRGQGVYEQYF. The CDR3 nucleotides are TGTGCCAGCAGTTACCGGGGACAGGGGGTGTACGAGCAGTACTTC.

This clone appeared a few times. V and J are TRBV7-8 and TRBJ2-7; 9 positions match TRBD2. CDR1 SGHVS and CDR2 FQNEAQ come from the germline V gene. The CDR3 is 17 residues long. V was pared by 4 bases and J by 2 bases, with 12 bases of the junction left unmatched. The DNA of the CDR3 is TGTGCCAGCAGCTGGGCCGACGGGGCTAGCGGGGCCTACGAGCAGTACTTC. It codes for CASSWADGASGAYEQYF.

This clone was recorded once. The chain recombines TRBV5-1 with TRBJ2-6, with D unresolved. Germline values: CDR1 SGHRS, CDR2 YFSETQ. This CDR3 region has 15 residues. V was shortened by 2 bases and J by 0 bases, with 6 bases between the two germline ends. The CDR3 loop is CASSLISSGANVLTF. CDR3 coding DNA: TGCGCCAGCAGCTTAATCAGCTCTGGGGCCAACGTCCTGACTTTC.

This chain uses TRBV20-1 with TRBJ1-2, with D hard to call. V gave up 3 bases and J gave up 8 bases, with 13 bases separating them. Germline loops: CDR1 DFQATT, CDR2 SNEGSKA (reference sequence). The CDR3 is 12 residues long. The CDR3 sequence is CSASSPPGGYTF. As DNA, the CDR3 is TGCAGTGCTAGTAGCCCGCCCGGGGGCTACACCTTC.

The chain carries TRBV12-3 or TRBV12-4 and TRBJ1-2; TRBD1 aligns across 9 bases. CDR3 size: 12 residues. Unmatched junction bases numbered 1, after V lost 6 bases and J lost 5 bases. CDR3 sequence reads: CASRTGGYGYTF. The CDR3 DNA follows: TGTGCCAGCAGGACAGGGGGGTATGGCTACACCTTC.

This clone has more than one count but fewer than ten. This sequence joins TRBV3-1 (or the pseudogene TRBV3-2) and TRBJ1-6; 7 bases align to TRBD1. The germline V gene has CDR1 LGHDT and CDR2 YNNKEL (reference sequence). J was trimmed by 8 bases and V by 0 bases; bases with no gene match: 7. The CDR3 is 16 residues long. The CDR3 is CASSQELARGDSPLHF. The CDR3 DNA reads as TGTGCCAGCAGCCAAGAACTGGCCAGGGGGGATTCACCCCTCCACTTT.